The T cell receptor beta chain under discussion was sequenced for a study of early T cells in non-severe SARS-CoV-2 infection. Unique molecular identifiers tagged individual cDNA molecules. TCRdb passed the 5' RACE reads through MiXCR, listing each CDR3 protein once. The data hold 45,000 or so distinct CDR3 sequences, with approximately 10% observed a single time. Material for sequencing was whole blood. This TCR was sampled from an adult who was a healthcare worker with PCR-confirmed SARS-CoV-2 infection or an uninfected control (not recorded which).

The CDR3 reads CASSMTGGTYGYTF. The CDR3 nucleotides are TGTGCCAGTAGTATGACAGGGGGCACCTATGGCTACACCTTC. The chain combines TRBV19 with TRBJ1-2; TRBD1 matches 10 bases. The germline V gene has CDR1 LNHDA and CDR2 SQIVND (reference sequence). The CDR3 loop spans 14 amino acids. V lost 3 bases, J lost 4 bases, and 2 bases stayed unmatched. Based on the CDR3 plus reference TRBV19 and TRBJ1-2, the full variable domain is DGGITQSPKYLFRKEGQNVTLSCEQNLNHDAMYWYRQDPGQGLRLIYYSQIVNDFQKGDIAEGYSVSREKKESFPLTVTSAQKNPTAFYLCASSMTGGTYGYTFGSGTRLTVV.